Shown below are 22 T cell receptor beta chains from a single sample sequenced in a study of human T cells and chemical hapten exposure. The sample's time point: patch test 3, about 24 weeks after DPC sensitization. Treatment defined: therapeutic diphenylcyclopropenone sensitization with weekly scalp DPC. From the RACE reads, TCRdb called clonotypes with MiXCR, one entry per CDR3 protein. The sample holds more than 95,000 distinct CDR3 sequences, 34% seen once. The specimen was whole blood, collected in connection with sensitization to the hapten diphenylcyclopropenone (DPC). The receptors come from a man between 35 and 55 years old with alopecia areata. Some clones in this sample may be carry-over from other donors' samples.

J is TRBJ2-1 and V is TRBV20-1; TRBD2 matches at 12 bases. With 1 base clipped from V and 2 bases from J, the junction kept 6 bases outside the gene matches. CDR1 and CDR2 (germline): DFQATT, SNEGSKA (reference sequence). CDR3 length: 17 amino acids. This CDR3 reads CSARGLAGAITYNEQFF. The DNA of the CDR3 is TGCAGTGCTAGAGGACTAGCGGGAGCCATAACCTACAATGAGCAGTTCTTC.

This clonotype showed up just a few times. The chain's CDR3 is CASSFPASNSPLHF. CDR3 bases: TGTGCCAGCAGCTTCCCGGCGAGTAATTCACCCCTCCACTTT. This chain connects TRBV11-2 to TRBJ1-6; no clear D. V was cut by 3 bases and J by 6 bases, with 9 bases left in between. This CDR3 contains 14 residues. Germline-derived CDR1 and CDR2 are SGHAT and FQNNGV.

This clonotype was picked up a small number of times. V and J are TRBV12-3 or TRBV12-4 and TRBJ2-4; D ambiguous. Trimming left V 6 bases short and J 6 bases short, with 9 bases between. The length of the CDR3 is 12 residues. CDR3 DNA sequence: TGTGCCAGCAGCCTGAGAGTAAACATTCAGTACTTC. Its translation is CASSLRVNIQYF.

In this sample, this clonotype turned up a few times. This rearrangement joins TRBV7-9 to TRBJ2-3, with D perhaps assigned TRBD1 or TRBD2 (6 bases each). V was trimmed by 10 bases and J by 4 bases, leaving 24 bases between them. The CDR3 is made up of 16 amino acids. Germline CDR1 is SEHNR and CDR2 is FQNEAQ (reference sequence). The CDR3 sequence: CATGAISLASSDTQYF. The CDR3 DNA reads TGTGCCACGGGGGCCATCTCCTTGGCCTCCTCAGATACGCAGTATTTT.

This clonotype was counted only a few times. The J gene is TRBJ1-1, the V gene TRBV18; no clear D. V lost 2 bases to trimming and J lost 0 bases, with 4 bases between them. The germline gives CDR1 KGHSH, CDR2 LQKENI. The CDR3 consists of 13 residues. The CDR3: CASSPGLNTEAFF. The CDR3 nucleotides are TGTGCCAGCTCACCAGGTTTGAACACTGAAGCTTTCTTT.

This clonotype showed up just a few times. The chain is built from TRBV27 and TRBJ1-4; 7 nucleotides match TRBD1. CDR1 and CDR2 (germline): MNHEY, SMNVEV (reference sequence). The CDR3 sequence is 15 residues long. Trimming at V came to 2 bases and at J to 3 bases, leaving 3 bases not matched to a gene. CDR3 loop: CASSLRDSSNEKLFF. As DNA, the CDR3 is TGTGCCAGCAGTTTACGGGACAGTTCTAATGAAAAACTGTTTTTT.

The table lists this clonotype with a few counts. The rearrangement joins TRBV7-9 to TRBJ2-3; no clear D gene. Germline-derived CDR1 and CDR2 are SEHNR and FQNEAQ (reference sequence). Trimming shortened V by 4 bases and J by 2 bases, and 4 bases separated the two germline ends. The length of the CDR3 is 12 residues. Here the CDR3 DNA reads TGTGCCAGCAGCTACCACACAGATACGCAGTATTTT. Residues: CASSYHTDTQYF.

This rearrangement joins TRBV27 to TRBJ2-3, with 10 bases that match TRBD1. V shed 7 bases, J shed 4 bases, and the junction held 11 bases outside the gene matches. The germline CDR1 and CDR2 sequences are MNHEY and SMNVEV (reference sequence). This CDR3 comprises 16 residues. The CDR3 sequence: CASTPLRDRGADTQYF. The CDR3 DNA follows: TGTGCCAGCACCCCTCTCCGGGACAGGGGCGCAGATACGCAGTATTTT.

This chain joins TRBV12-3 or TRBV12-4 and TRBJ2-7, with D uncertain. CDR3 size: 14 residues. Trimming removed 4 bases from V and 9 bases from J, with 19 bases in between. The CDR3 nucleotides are TGTGCCAGCAGTTCCCCCCCGGCTCCCGACGGGCAGTACGTC. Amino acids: CASSSPPAPDGQYV.

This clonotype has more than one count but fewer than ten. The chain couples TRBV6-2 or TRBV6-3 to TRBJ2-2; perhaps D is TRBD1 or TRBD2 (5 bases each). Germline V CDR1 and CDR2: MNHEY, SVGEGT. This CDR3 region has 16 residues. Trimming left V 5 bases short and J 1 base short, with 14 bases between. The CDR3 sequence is CASSPWGTENTGELFF. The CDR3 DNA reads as TGTGCCAGCAGTCCATGGGGGACGGAGAACACCGGGGAGCTGTTTTTT.

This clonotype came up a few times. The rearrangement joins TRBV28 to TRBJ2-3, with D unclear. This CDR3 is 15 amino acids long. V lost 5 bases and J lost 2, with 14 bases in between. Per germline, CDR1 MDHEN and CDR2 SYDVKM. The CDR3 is CASSLGQLSTDTQYF. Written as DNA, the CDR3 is TGTGCCAGCAGTCTTGGGCAACTCTCCACAGATACGCAGTATTTT.

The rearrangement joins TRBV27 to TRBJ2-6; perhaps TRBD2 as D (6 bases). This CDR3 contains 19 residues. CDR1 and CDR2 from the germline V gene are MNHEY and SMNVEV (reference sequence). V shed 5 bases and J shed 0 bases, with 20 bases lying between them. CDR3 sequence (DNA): TGTGCCAGCAGTACGCCCTTCCCCGGAGGGCCCTCTGGGGCCAACGTCCTGACTTTC. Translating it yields CASSTPFPGGPSGANVLTF.

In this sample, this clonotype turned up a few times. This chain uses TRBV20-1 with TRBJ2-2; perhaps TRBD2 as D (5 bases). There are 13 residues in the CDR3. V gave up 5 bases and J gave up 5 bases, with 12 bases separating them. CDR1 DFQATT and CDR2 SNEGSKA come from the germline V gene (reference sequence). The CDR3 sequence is CSAQATGTGELFF. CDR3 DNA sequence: TGCAGTGCTCAAGCCACGGGGACCGGGGAGCTGTTTTTT.

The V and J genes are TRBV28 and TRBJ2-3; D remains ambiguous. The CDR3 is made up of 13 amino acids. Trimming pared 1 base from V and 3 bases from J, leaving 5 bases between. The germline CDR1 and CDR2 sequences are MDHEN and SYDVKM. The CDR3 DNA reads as TGTGCCAGCAGTTTATCCTTGACAGATACGCAGTATTTT. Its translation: CASSLSLTDTQYF.

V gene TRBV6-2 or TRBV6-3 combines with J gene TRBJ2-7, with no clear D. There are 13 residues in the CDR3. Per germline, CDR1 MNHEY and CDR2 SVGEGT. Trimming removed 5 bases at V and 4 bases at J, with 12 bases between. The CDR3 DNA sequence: TGTGCCAGCAGTACCCGATCTCGTTACGAGCAGTACGTC. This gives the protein CASSTRSRYEQYV.

CDR3: CASSFTSGRTDTQYF. The CDR3 nucleotides read TGTGCCAGCAGCTTCACTAGCGGGAGGACAGATACGCAGTATTTT. V is TRBV7-2 and J is TRBJ2-3; 12 nucleotides line up with TRBD2. Germline CDR1 and CDR2: SGHTA and FQGNSA. The CDR3 totals 15 residues. The J segment lost 3 bases and the V segment lost 3 bases, leaving 1 base of the junction unmatched.

CDR3: CASTQPSGGGPGEQYF. The CDR3 bases are TGTGCCAGCACCCAACCGTCCGGCGGCGGGCCTGGCGAGCAGTACTTC. The V and J genes are TRBV28 and TRBJ2-7, with D tentatively TRBD2 (5 bases). V lost 7 bases, J lost 6 bases, and 25 bases lay in between. The CDR3 contains 16 residues. Germline V gene lookup returns CDR1 MDHEN and CDR2 SYDVKM. Supplemented by reference TRBV28 and TRBJ2-7, the full variable domain reads DVKVTQSSRYLVKRTGEKVFLECVQDMDHENMFWYRQDPGLGLRLIYFSYDVKMKEKGDIPEGYSVSREKKERFSLILESASTNQTSMYLCASTQPSGGGPGEQYFGPGTRLTVT.

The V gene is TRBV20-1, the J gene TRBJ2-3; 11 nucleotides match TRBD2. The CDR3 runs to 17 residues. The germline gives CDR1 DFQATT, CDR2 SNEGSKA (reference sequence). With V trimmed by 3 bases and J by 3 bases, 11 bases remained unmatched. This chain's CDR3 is CSASVTSGSVLTDTQYF. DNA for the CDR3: TGCAGTGCTAGTGTCACTAGCGGGAGTGTTCTAACAGATACGCAGTATTTT.

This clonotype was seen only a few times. The CDR3 sequence: CASSLAPGFTDTQYF. CDR3 bases: TGCGCCAGCAGCTTGGCTCCGGGATTCACAGATACGCAGTATTTT. The chain links TRBV5-1 to TRBJ2-3, with D possibly matching TRBD2 (5 bases). The CDR3 spans 15 residues. Germline V gives CDR1 SGHRS, CDR2 YFSETQ. V gave up 0 bases and J gave up 2 bases, with 10 bases separating them.

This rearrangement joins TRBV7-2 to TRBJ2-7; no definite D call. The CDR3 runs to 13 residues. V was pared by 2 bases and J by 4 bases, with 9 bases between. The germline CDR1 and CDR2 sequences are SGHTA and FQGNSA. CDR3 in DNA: TGTGCCAGCAGCTTATCTGATCAGTACGAGCAGTACTTC. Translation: CASSLSDQYEQYF.

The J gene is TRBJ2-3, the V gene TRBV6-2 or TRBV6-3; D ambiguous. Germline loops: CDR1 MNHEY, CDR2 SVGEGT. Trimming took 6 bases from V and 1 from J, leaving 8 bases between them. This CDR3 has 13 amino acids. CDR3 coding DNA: TGTGCCAGCAGACGGCCGGGCACAGATACGCAGTATTTT. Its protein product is CASRRPGTDTQYF.

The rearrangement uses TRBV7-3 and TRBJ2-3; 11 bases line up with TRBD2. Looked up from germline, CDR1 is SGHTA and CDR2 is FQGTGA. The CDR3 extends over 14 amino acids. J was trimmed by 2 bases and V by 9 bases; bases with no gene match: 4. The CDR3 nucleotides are TGTGCCAGACCGGGACTAGCGGACACAGATACGCAGTATTTT. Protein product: CARPGLADTDTQYF.